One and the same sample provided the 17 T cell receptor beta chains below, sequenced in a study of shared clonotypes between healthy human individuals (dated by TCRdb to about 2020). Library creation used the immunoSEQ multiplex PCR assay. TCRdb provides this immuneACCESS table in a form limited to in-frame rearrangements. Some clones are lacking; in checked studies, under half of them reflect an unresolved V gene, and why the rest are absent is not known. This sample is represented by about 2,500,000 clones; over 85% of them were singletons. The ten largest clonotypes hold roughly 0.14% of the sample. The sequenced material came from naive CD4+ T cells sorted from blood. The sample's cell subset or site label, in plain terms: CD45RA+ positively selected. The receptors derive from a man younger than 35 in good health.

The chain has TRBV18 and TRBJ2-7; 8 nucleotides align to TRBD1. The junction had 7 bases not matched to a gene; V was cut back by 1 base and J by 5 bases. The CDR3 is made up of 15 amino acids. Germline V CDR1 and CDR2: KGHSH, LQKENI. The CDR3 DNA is TGTGCCAGCTCACCACTCCAGGGGGCGAGAAACGAGCAGTACTTC. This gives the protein CASSPLQGARNEQYF.

The CDR3 reads CASSQTSYGGTEAFF. In DNA form, the CDR3 reads TGTGCCAGCAGCCAAACGAGCTACGGGGGCACTGAAGCTTTCTTT. This sequence joins TRBV14 and TRBJ1-1; the D gene is possibly TRBD1 (5 bases). Trimming left V 2 bases short and J 4 bases short, with 14 bases between. Germline CDR1 reads SGHDN; CDR2 reads FVKESK. This CDR3 is built from 15 residues.

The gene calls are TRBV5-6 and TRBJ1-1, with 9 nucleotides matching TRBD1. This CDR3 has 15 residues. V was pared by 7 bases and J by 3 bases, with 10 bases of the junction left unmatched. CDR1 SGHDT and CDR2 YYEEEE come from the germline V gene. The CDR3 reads CASGVTGGQDTEAFF. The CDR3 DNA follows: TGTGCCAGCGGCGTAACAGGGGGCCAGGACACTGAAGCTTTCTTT.

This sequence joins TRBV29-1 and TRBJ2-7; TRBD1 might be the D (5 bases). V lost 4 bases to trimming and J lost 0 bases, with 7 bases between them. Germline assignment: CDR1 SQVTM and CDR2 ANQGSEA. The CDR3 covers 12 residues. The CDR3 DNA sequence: TGCAGCGTTGCAGGGTTCTCCTACGAGCAGTACTTC. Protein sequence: CSVAGFSYEQYF.

CDR3 sequence: CASSLGERANEQFF. CDR3 in DNA: TGCGCCAGCAGCCTTGGAGAGAGGGCCAATGAGCAGTTCTTC. The J gene is TRBJ2-1, the V gene TRBV5-1; weak D call: TRBD2 (5 bases). Germline CDR1 SGHRS, CDR2 YFSETQ. V dropped 4 bases and J dropped 6 bases, with 14 bases sitting between them. CDR3 length: 14 amino acids.

The chain's CDR3 is CASSLGPGLTTTGELFF. Written as DNA, the CDR3 is TGTGCCAGCAGCTTGGGTCCCGGTTTAACCACCACCGGGGAGCTGTTTTTT. The V call is TRBV5-4, the J call TRBJ2-2; no definite D call. Germline-derived CDR1 and CDR2 are SGHNT and YYREEE (reference sequence). V lost 0 bases and J lost 4, with 16 bases in between. The CDR3 is 17 residues long.

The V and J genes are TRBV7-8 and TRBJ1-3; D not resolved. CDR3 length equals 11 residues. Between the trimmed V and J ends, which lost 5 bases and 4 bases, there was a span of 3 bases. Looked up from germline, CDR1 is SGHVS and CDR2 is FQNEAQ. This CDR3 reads CASSLGNTIYF. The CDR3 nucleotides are TGTGCCAGCAGCCTGGGAAACACCATATATTTT.

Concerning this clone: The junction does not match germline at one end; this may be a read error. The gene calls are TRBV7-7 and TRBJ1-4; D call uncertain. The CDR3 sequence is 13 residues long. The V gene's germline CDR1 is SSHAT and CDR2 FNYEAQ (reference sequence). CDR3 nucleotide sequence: TGTGCTAGCAGCGTCCGTTTTAATGAAAAACTGTTTTTT. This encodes CASSVRFNEKLFF.

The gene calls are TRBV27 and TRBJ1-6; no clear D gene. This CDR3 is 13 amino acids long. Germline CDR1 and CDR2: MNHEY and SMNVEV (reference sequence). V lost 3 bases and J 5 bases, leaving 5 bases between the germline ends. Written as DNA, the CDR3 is TGTGCCAGCAGTTTGAGAAATAATTCACCCCTCCACTTT. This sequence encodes CASSLRNNSPLHF.

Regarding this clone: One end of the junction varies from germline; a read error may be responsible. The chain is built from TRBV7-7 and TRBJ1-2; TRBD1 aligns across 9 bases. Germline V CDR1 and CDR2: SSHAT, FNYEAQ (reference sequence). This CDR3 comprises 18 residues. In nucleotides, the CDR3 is TGTGCTAGCAGCTTAATACAGGGGGCTGACTCGGGGGTCGATGGCTACACCTTC. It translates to CASSLIQGADSGVDGYTF. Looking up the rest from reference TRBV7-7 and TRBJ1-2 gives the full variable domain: GAGVSQSPRYKVTKRGQDVTLRCDPISSHATLYWYQQALGQGPEFLTYFNYEAQPDKSGLPSDRFSAERPEGSISTLTIQRTEQRDSAMYRCASSLIQGADSGVDGYTFGSGTRLTVV.

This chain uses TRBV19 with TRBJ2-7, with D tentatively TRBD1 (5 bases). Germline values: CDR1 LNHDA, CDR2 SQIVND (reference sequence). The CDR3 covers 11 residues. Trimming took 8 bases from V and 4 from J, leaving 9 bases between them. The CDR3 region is CASATVYEQYF. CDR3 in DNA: TGTGCCAGTGCGACAGTATACGAGCAGTACTTC.

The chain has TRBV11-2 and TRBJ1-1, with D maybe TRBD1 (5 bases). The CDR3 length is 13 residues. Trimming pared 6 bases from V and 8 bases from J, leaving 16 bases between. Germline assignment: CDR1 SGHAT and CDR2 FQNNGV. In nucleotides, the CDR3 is TGTGCCAGCAGTTTATCGGGGCAGTTAGAAGCTTTCTTT. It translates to CASSLSGQLEAFF.

CDR3 in amino acids: CASSVLQGGSDGYTF. The CDR3 DNA is TGTGCCAGCAGTGTCCTACAGGGGGGGAGCGATGGCTACACCTTC. This sequence joins TRBV2 and TRBJ1-2, with 8 positions matching TRBD1. The V and J ends lost 4 bases and 6 bases, in that order; junction bases with no gene match: 10. The germline CDR1 and CDR2 sequences are SNHLY and FYNNEI. The CDR3 runs to 15 residues. The full variable domain, in which reference TRBV2 and TRBJ1-2 provide the parts outside the CDR3, is EPEVTQTPSHQVTQMGQEVILRCVPISNHLYFYWYRQILGQKVEFLVSFYNNEISEKSEIFDDQFSVERPDGSNFTLKIRSTKLEDSAMYFCASSVLQGGSDGYTFGSGTRLTVV.

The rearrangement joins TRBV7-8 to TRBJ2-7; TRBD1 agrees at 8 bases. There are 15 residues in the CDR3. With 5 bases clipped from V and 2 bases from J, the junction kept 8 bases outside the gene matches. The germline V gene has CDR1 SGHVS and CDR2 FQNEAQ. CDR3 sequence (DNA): TGTGCCAGCAGCCCTTCGTTGGACAGGGCCTACGAGCAGTACTTC. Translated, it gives CASSPSLDRAYEQYF.

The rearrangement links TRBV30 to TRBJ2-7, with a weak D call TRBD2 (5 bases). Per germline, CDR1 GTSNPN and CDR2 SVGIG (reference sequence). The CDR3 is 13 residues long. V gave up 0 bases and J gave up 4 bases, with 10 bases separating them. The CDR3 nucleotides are TGTGCCTGGAGTGTAATTGAGGGTTACGAGCAGTACTTC. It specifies CAWSVIEGYEQYF.

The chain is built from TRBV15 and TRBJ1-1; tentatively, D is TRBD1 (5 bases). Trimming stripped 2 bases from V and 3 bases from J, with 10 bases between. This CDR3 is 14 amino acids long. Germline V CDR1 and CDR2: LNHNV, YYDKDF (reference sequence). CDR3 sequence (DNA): TGTGCCACCAGCAGAACCCGGGGGGACACTGAAGCTTTCTTT. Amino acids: CATSRTRGDTEAFF.

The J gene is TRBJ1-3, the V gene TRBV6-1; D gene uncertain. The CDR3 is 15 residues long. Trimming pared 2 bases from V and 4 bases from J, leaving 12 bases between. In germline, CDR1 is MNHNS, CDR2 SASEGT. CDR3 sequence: CASSESWGGGNTIYF. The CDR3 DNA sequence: TGTGCCAGCAGTGAAAGTTGGGGAGGAGGAAACACCATATATTTT.